The rows below give T cell receptor beta chains drawn from one sample of a study of T cell responses to AZD1222 COVID-19 vaccine. The assay was immunoSEQ multiplex PCR, and TCRdb's table has in-frame clones only and misses some. The sample lists about 180,000 clones, over 85% occurring once. The starting material was peripheral blood, obtained 28 days after the second dose of the MenACWY control vaccine. Receptors originate from an adult who received the MenACWY meningococcal vaccine as a control. The CDR3 runs from the conserved cysteine through the conserved F or W. The D gene is left open where the match is weak. A clone size is listed for some rows: how often the clone was seen (once, few, many), or a class if it is expanded.

j_call,clone_size,v_call,d_call,cdr3_aa,cdr3_nt
TRBJ1-2,.,TRBV28,.,CATEKSYGYTF,TGTGCCACAGAGAAGTCCTATGGCTACACCTTC
TRBJ1-5,.,TRBV10-2,.,CASRDSAGEPQHF,TGCGCCAGCCGGGACTCCGCGGGTGAGCCCCAGCATTTT
TRBJ1-5,.,TRBV19,.,CASSKGGAEQPQHF,TGTGCCAGTAGCAAGGGGGGGGCCGAGCAGCCCCAGCATTTT
TRBJ2-3,.,TRBV7-2,TRBD2,CASTRGGGPSTDTQYF,TGTGCCAGCACGCGAGGCGGGGGTCCTAGCACAGATACGCAGTATTTT
TRBJ1-2,.,TRBV5-1,.,CASKQLPGTNYGYTF,TGCGCCAGCAAACAGCTCCCGGGAACTAACTATGGCTACACCTTC
TRBJ1-2,.,TRBV19,.,CASSRQEGYGYTF,TGTGCCAGTAGTAGGCAGGAAGGCTATGGCTACACCTTC
TRBJ2-7,.,TRBV7-9,.,CASSFRRGPSEQYF,TGTGCCAGCAGCTTCCGCAGAGGGCCCTCCGAGCAGTACTTC
TRBJ1-4,.,TRBV2,.,CASSLQGTNEKLFF,TGTGCCAGCAGTTTACAGGGAACTAATGAAAAACTGTTTTTT
TRBJ2-7,.,TRBV15,TRBD1,CATSRNRGDSYEQYF,TGTGCCACCAGCAGGAACAGGGGGGACTCCTACGAGCAGTACTTC
TRBJ1-3,.,TRBV9,.,CASSVGADSGNTIYF,TGTGCCAGCAGCGTAGGGGCCGACTCTGGAAACACCATATATTTT
TRBJ1-3,few,TRBV28,.,CASLLGGSSGNTIYF,TGTGCCAGCCTCCTAGGCGGGAGCTCTGGAAACACCATATATTTT
TRBJ2-3,.,TRBV19,TRBD2,CASSRGGLDTQYF,TGTGCCAGTAGTAGGGGGGGGTTGGATACGCAGTATTTT
TRBJ1-2,.,TRBV10-1,.,CASSESGEYGYTF,TGCGCCAGCAGTGAGTCAGGGGAATATGGCTACACCTTC
TRBJ1-5,.,TRBV19,.,CASTSVGHNQPQHF,TGTGCCAGTACCTCGGTGGGGCATAATCAGCCCCAGCATTTT
TRBJ1-2,once,TRBV2,.,CASSSGANYGYTF,TGTGCCAGCAGCTCAGGGGCTAACTATGGCTACACCTTC
TRBJ2-7,few,TRBV5-1,.,CASSLGLGYTYEQYF,TGCGCCAGCAGCTTGGGTCTGGGCTACACCTACGAGCAGTACTTC
TRBJ2-3,.,TRBV5-4,.,CASSSTLFSTDTQYF,TGTGCCAGCAGCTCTACTTTATTTAGCACAGATACGCAGTATTTT
TRBJ1-1,.,TRBV19,.,CASNKGGDTEAFF,TGTGCCAGTAACAAGGGAGGAGACACTGAAGCTTTCTTT
TRBJ1-4,.,TRBV6-5,.,CASSYSTSDSVVF,TGTGCCAGCAGTTACTCCACTTCCGACAGTGTCGTTTTT
TRBJ1-2,.,TRBV30,.,CAWSVGHYGYTF,TGTGCCTGGAGTGTGGGACACTATGGCTACACCTTC
TRBJ1-2,.,TRBV11-2,.,CASSPRGDRSGGYTF,TGTGCCAGCAGCCCAAGGGGTGACAGGTCCGGAGGCTACACCTTC
TRBJ1-1,.,TRBV28,.,CASIGGGLGAFF,TGTGCCAGCATTGGTGGCGGCCTAGGGGCTTTCTTT
TRBJ2-1,.,TRBV14,.,CASSPRGTLFF,TGTGCCAGCTCACCAAGGGGGACCCTGTTCTTC
TRBJ1-6,.,TRBV18,.,CASSPPSGQGVALHF,TGTGCCAGCTCACCACCGAGTGGCCAAGGGGTGGCCCTCCACTTT
TRBJ1-2,.,TRBV10-3,.,CAIKELGAYGYTF,TGTGCCATCAAAGAGCTCGGGGCCTATGGCTACACCTTC
TRBJ2-3,.,TRBV6-2/TRBV6-3,.,CASSYMDTQYF,TGTGCCAGCAGTTACATGGATACGCAGTATTTT
TRBJ2-2,.,TRBV6-2/TRBV6-3,TRBD1,CASSFRQGPGELFF,TGTGCCAGCAGTTTCAGACAGGGGCCCGGGGAGCTGTTTTTT
TRBJ1-5,.,TRBV7-2,TRBD1,CASSSGTGAYQPQHF,TGTGCCAGCAGCTCCGGGACAGGGGCCTATCAGCCCCAGCATTTT
TRBJ1-3,.,TRBV18,.,CASSPGGTSGNTIYF,TGTGCCAGCTCACCCGGGGGCACGTCTGGAAACACCATATATTTT
TRBJ2-5,.,TRBV3-1/TRBV3-2,TRBD2,CASSHLAGGQETQYF,TGTGCCAGCAGCCACCTAGCGGGGGGACAAGAGACCCAGTACTTC
TRBJ1-5,.,TRBV6-6,TRBD1,CASSRDRGQVGSNQPQHF,TGTGCCAGCAGTCGGGACAGGGGGCAGGTTGGGAGCAATCAGCCCCAGCATTTT
TRBJ1-2,.,TRBV5-1,.,CASSLANNYGYTF,TGCGCCAGCAGCCTGGCGAATAACTATGGCTACACCTTC
TRBJ1-2,.,TRBV27,.,CASSSDSRGYGYTF,TGTGCCAGCAGTTCGGACAGTCGTGGCTATGGCTACACCTTC
TRBJ1-4,.,TRBV6-5,.,CASSYRGGGYEKLFF,TGTGCCAGCAGTTACCGAGGAGGCGGATATGAAAAACTGTTTTTT
TRBJ1-5,.,TRBV20-1,.,CSARDSQPQHF,TGCAGTGCTAGAGATTCCCAGCCCCAGCATTTT
TRBJ2-3,once,TRBV7-3,.,CASSLKVTGRDTQYF,TGTGCCAGCAGCTTAAAGGTGACAGGGAGGGATACGCAGTATTTT
TRBJ1-2,.,TRBV19,TRBD1,CASSLLPGQGAQGYTF,TGTGCCAGTAGTTTGCTTCCGGGACAGGGGGCGCAGGGCTACACCTTC
TRBJ1-5,.,TRBV5-1,.,CASTGPSNQPQHF,TGCGCATCGACAGGTCCAAGCAATCAGCCCCAGCATTTT
TRBJ2-1,.,TRBV3-1/TRBV3-2,TRBD1,CASSQGAEGALVSEQFF,TGTGCCAGCAGCCAAGGGGCCGAGGGGGCATTAGTCAGTGAGCAGTTCTTC
TRBJ1-5,.,TRBV28,.,CASSGRIRNQPQHF,TGTGCCAGCTCGGGGCGGATAAGGAATCAGCCCCAGCATTTT